The rows below give T cell receptor beta chains drawn from one sample of a study of T cell responses to AZD1222 COVID-19 vaccine. Method: immunoSEQ multiplex PCR; TCRdb's copy keeps in-frame clones and lacks some. The sample lists 90,000 to 130,000 clones; around nine tenths were seen once. The starting material was peripheral blood, obtained on day 0 of MenACWY control vaccination. These receptors all stem from an adult in good health. CDR3s include the opening cysteine and the closing phenylalanine or tryptophan. Each record gives: clone size, V gene, J gene, D gene, CDR3 protein, CDR3 DNA. The D gene is left open where the match is weak. Not all rows give a size; the values are once, few, many and, for expanded clones, a class.

NA,TRBV20-1,TRBJ2-1,TRBD2,CSASEERGGNNEQFF,TGCAGTGCTAGTGAAGAGCGGGGGGGCAACAATGAGCAGTTCTTC
NA,TRBV10-3,TRBJ1-5,TRBD1,CAIRRGLDQPQHF,TGTGCCATCAGGAGGGGGCTAGATCAGCCCCAGCATTTT
NA,TRBV24-1,TRBJ2-7,TRBD2,CATSDGTSGGTYEQYF,TGTGCCACCAGTGATGGGACTAGCGGGGGCACCTACGAGCAGTACTTC
NA,TRBV2,TRBJ1-5,NA,CASSEEGGSNQPQHF,TGTGCCAGCAGTGAAGAGGGGGGTAGCAATCAGCCCCAGCATTTT
NA,TRBV30,TRBJ2-7,NA,CAWSVQEGFGEQYF,TGTGCCTGGAGTGTACAGGAGGGGTTTGGCGAGCAGTACTTC
NA,TRBV6-5,TRBJ2-1,TRBD2,CASTPPGLPNNEQFF,TGTGCCAGTACCCCCCCGGGACTACCAAACAATGAGCAGTTCTTC
NA,TRBV5-4,TRBJ1-4,NA,CASSLAPNEKLFF,TGTGCCAGCAGCTTGGCTCCTAATGAAAAACTGTTTTTT
NA,TRBV7-6,TRBJ2-5,NA,CASSLLQYF,TGTGCCAGCAGCTTGCTACAGTACTTC
NA,TRBV12-3/TRBV12-4,TRBJ1-1,NA,CASNPDGGGAFF,TGTGCCAGCAACCCTGATGGGGGCGGAGCTTTCTTT
NA,TRBV6-5,TRBJ2-7,TRBD2,CASSYSTSGGWNEQYF,TGTGCCAGCAGTTACTCGACTAGCGGGGGTTGGAATGAGCAGTACTTC
NA,TRBV6-5,TRBJ2-2,NA,CASSYGRGYTGELFF,TGTGCCAGCAGTTACGGGCGAGGGTACACCGGGGAGCTGTTTTTT
NA,TRBV5-5,TRBJ2-7,NA,CASSFVSSDYEQYF,TGTGCCAGCAGCTTTGTATCTAGTGACTACGAGCAGTACTTC
NA,TRBV11-2,TRBJ1-6,NA,CASSLRGRTAGGFSPLHF,TGTGCCAGCAGCTTAAGGGGCCGGACGGCGGGGGGTTTTTCACCCCTCCACTTT
NA,TRBV10-3,TRBJ2-3,TRBD1,CAISGETGGDTQYF,TGTGCCATCAGTGGGGAGACAGGGGGAGATACGCAGTATTTT
NA,TRBV5-4,TRBJ2-7,TRBD2,CASSQGLAGASYEQYF,TGTGCCAGCAGCCAGGGACTAGCGGGGGCCTCCTACGAGCAGTACTTC
NA,TRBV5-4,TRBJ1-1,NA,CASSPRNTEAFF,TGTGCCAGCAGCCCGAGGAACACTGAAGCTTTCTTT
NA,TRBV28,TRBJ1-5,TRBD1,CASSSTGGFNQPQHF,TGTGCCAGCAGTTCGACAGGGGGCTTCAATCAGCCCCAGCATTTT
NA,TRBV28,TRBJ1-5,NA,CASSLLVRNQPQHF,TGTGCCAGCAGTTTATTAGTTAGAAATCAGCCCCAGCATTTT
NA,TRBV9,TRBJ1-4,TRBD1,CASSPQGVTNEKLFF,TGTGCCAGCAGCCCTCAGGGGGTAACTAATGAAAAACTGTTTTTT
once,TRBV6-5,TRBJ1-1,NA,CASSYGDTEAFF,TGTGCCAGCAGTTACGGGGACACTGAAGCTTTCTTT
NA,TRBV7-3,TRBJ1-2,NA,CASSSSGSGYTF,TGTGCCAGCAGCTCGTCAGGGTCTGGCTACACCTTC
NA,TRBV15,TRBJ2-1,NA,CATSRDLDFTEQFF,TGTGCCACCAGCAGAGATCTGGACTTTACCGAGCAGTTCTTC
NA,TRBV25-1,TRBJ1-3,NA,CASVRSSGNTIYF,TGTGCCAGCGTGCGGAGCTCTGGAAACACCATATATTTT
NA,TRBV9,TRBJ2-3,TRBD2,CASSVGTSGGAGGTDTQYF,TGTGCCAGCAGCGTAGGGACTAGCGGGGGGGCCGGTGGCACAGATACGCAGTATTTT
NA,TRBV9,TRBJ2-1,NA,CASSVSGSTGNEQFF,TGTGCCAGCAGCGTTAGCGGTTCTACGGGCAATGAGCAGTTCTTC
once,TRBV27,TRBJ1-5,NA,CASSLSPGPPQPQHF,TGTGCCAGCAGTTTGTCGCCAGGGCCTCCTCAGCCCCAGCATTTT
NA,TRBV3-1/TRBV3-2,TRBJ2-5,TRBD1,CASSRDSTETQYF,TGTGCCAGCAGCCGGGACAGTACAGAGACCCAGTACTTC
NA,TRBV7-9,TRBJ1-2,TRBD1,CASSLDQGVNYGYTF,TGTGCCAGCAGCTTAGATCAGGGGGTTAACTATGGCTACACCTTC
NA,TRBV6-5,TRBJ1-2,TRBD1,CASVSGTGLGYTF,TGTGCCAGCGTATCCGGGACAGGGCTTGGCTACACCTTC
NA,TRBV6-1,TRBJ1-6,TRBD1,CASSAKVGQGAGSPLHF,TGTGCCAGCAGTGCGAAGGTCGGACAGGGGGCTGGTTCACCCCTCCACTTT
NA,TRBV6-5,TRBJ1-2,NA,CASSYDSIPYGYTF,TGTGCCAGCAGTTACGACAGTATCCCCTATGGCTACACCTTC
NA,TRBV3-1/TRBV3-2,TRBJ2-5,NA,CASSQGVIQETQYF,TGTGCCAGCAGCCAGGGGGTCATCCAAGAGACCCAGTACTTC
NA,TRBV11-2,TRBJ2-3,TRBD2,CASSPPRASGGRLDTQYF,TGTGCCAGCAGCCCCCCTCGGGCTAGCGGGGGGCGGTTGGATACGCAGTATTTT
NA,TRBV19,TRBJ2-5,NA,CASSRDNQETQYF,TGTGCCAGTAGTAGGGACAACCAAGAGACCCAGTACTTC
NA,TRBV9,TRBJ2-5,NA,CASSVGLGAGETQYF,TGTGCCAGCAGCGTTGGTCTAGGCGCGGGAGAGACCCAGTACTTC
NA,TRBV3-1/TRBV3-2,TRBJ1-1,NA,CASSQGPTGAGPLNTEAFF,TGTGCCAGCAGCCAAGGCCCGACAGGAGCGGGACCCCTGAACACTGAAGCTTTCTTT
NA,TRBV6-5,TRBJ2-7,NA,CASSYWDTYEQYF,TGTGCCAGCAGTTACTGGGACACCTACGAGCAGTACTTC
NA,TRBV5-1,TRBJ2-5,NA,CASNGGPGYQETQYF,TGCGCCAGCAATGGGGGACCCGGGTATCAAGAGACCCAGTACTTC
once,TRBV4-3,TRBJ2-1,NA,CASSLEDYSLEEQFF,TGCGCCAGCAGCCTAGAGGACTATTCCCTCGAGGAGCAGTTCTTC
NA,TRBV7-2,TRBJ2-1,TRBD2,CASSPRASGVNNEQFF,TGTGCCAGCAGCCCCCGGGCTAGCGGGGTTAACAATGAGCAGTTCTTC
NA,TRBV5-6,TRBJ1-5,NA,CASSPGTGGGQPQHF,TGTGCCAGCAGCCCTGGGACCGGCGGAGGTCAGCCCCAGCATTTT
NA,TRBV5-1,TRBJ2-7,NA,CALKQGGSYEQYF,TGCGCCCTCAAGCAGGGCGGCTCCTACGAGCAGTACTTC
NA,TRBV28,TRBJ2-7,NA,CASSSRWEQYF,TGTGCCAGCAGTTCCAGGTGGGAGCAGTACTTC
NA,TRBV28,TRBJ2-7,NA,CASTSRGVVYEQYF,TGTGCCAGCACTAGTAGAGGGGTAGTCTACGAGCAGTACTTC
NA,TRBV18,TRBJ1-5,NA,CASSAGGVGEQPQHF,TGTGCCAGCTCCGCAGGAGGGGTGGGGGAACAGCCCCAGCATTTT
few,TRBV30,TRBJ1-6,NA,CAWAGAWNSPLHF,TGTGCCTGGGCAGGGGCTTGGAATTCACCCCTCCACTTT
NA,TRBV6-5,TRBJ2-1,TRBD1,CASSMDRAFGYEQFF,TGTGCCAGCAGTATGGACAGGGCCTTCGGGTATGAGCAGTTCTTC
NA,TRBV2,TRBJ1-5,NA,CASSRQGNQPQHF,TGTGCCAGCAGTCGTCAGGGCAATCAGCCCCAGCATTTT
once,TRBV4-1,TRBJ2-4,NA,CASSLPDGDIQYF,TGCGCCAGCAGCCTTCCCGACGGGGACATTCAGTACTTC
NA,TRBV11-2,TRBJ2-7,NA,CASSLSGARYF,TGTGCCAGCAGCTTGTCAGGGGCGCGGTACTTC